This T cell receptor (beta chain) came from a study of shared clonotypes between healthy human individuals. Study-level results: Sample collection involved blood only; tissue repertoires are likely different.

The authors loaded about 200 ng DNA, about 30,000 T cell genomes, into sorted-subset replicate PCRs. Original data processing: ImmunoSEQ sequences covered only the junction and lacked quality scores; filtering therefore differed. Sequenced by immunoSEQ multiplex PCR; TCRdb stores in-frame clones only, minus some. The V and J calls and the clone size are those of that table, but D and trimming were determined from the DNA. The sample carries about 690,000 clones, roughly 88% recorded once. A word on this clone: Its antigen is undetermined.

CD8 memory was a combination of CD45RO+ cells and CCR7-negative CD45RA+ TemRA cells. Germline CDR1 reads WNHNN; CDR2 reads SYGVQD (reference sequence). Trimming cost V 4 bases and J 0 bases, with 12 bases left between them. This CDR3 comprises 16 residues. The TCR comes from a man aged 18 to 35 in good health. Some clones in this sample may be carry-over from other donors' samples. The chain carries TRBV10-1 and TRBJ2-2, with D perhaps matching TRBD1 (6 bases). The sequencing sample was made of memory CD8+ T cells from PBMCs. Subset of the sample: CD45RO+ cells pooled with CCR7-negative TemRA cells. CDR3 DNA: TGCGCCAGCAGTGGGATGACAGGCGCGAACACCGGGGAGCTGTTTTTT. This sequence encodes CASSGMTGANTGELFF.